These 7 T cell receptor beta chains originate from one sample sequenced in a study of brain T cells in children with intractable seizures. Sequencing used immunoSEQ multiplex PCR; TCRdb keeps in-frame clones, though not all of them. The sample lists about 340,000 clones, 85% to 95% occurring once. Time point described: blood from clinic visit 5 months post-surgery; TSC patient then seizure free. This material consisted of peripheral blood, taken roughly 5 months after surgery. The source is a boy in the first two years of life with tuberous sclerosis and intractable seizures.

The rearrangement links TRBV6-5 to TRBJ1-2, with 9 bases lining up with TRBD1. CDR3 length equals 13 residues. With V trimmed by 11 bases and J by 5 bases, 9 bases remained unmatched. CDR1 and CDR2 from the germline V gene are MNHEY and SVGAGI. CDR3 in DNA: TGTGCCTGCTCCGGGACAGGGTATTATGGCTACACCTTC. Protein: CACSGTGYYGYTF.

The V and J genes are TRBV4-2 and TRBJ1-2; 11 nucleotides line up with TRBD1. The CDR3 extends over 18 amino acids. Losses at the gene ends were 1 base for V and 8 bases for J; bases not matched to a gene: 15. Germline CDR1 and CDR2: LGHNA and YNFKEQ. The CDR3 coding sequence is TGTGCCAGCAGCCAAGCGGGAGTGCGCGGACAGGGGGCAGGAGGCTACACCTTC. Translated, it gives CASSQAGVRGQGAGGYTF.

The chain has TRBV11-3 and TRBJ2-7; 7 bases match TRBD2. The V gene end was trimmed by 5 bases and the J gene end by 6 bases; junction bases not matched to a gene: 10. From germline, CDR1 is SGHNT and CDR2 YENEEA. The CDR3 length is 14 residues. The CDR3 sequence is CASSPPWTSSEQYF. DNA for the CDR3: TGTGCCAGCAGCCCGCCCTGGACTAGTAGCGAGCAGTACTTC.

The V and J genes are TRBV2 and TRBJ1-2, with no clear D. In germline, CDR1 is SNHLY, CDR2 FYNNEI. The CDR3 consists of 18 residues. Deletions cut 6 bases from V and 4 bases from J, with 27 bases between. CDR3 amino acids: CASSPPGRETTIRYGYTF. The CDR3 nucleotides read TGTGCCAGCAGCCCACCGGGAAGGGAGACAACTATTCGCTATGGCTACACCTTC. The whole variable domain, remainder taken from reference TRBV2 and TRBJ1-2, is EPEVTQTPSHQVTQMGQEVILRCVPISNHLYFYWYRQILGQKVEFLVSFYNNEISEKSEIFDDQFSVERPDGSNFTLKIRSTKLEDSAMYFCASSPPGRETTIRYGYTFGSGTRLTVV.

The chain couples TRBV24-1 to TRBJ2-7; D is undetermined. CDR3 length equals 14 residues. Germline V gene sequence: CDR1 KGHDR, CDR2 SFDVKD. Trimming left V 4 bases short and J 6 bases short, with 15 bases between. The CDR3 bases are TGTGCCACCAGTGACTCAGGAAACCTAGGCGAGCAGTACTTC. Translation gives CATSDSGNLGEQYF.

The rearrangement links TRBV9 to TRBJ2-3, with D possibly matching TRBD1 (6 bases). The germline gives CDR1 SGDLS, CDR2 YYNGEE. The CDR3 runs to 16 residues. V lost 4 bases to trimming and J lost 3 bases, with 18 bases between them. The CDR3 DNA follows: TGTGCCAGCAGCCCGACTTGGACAGTGATTACAGATACGCAGTATTTT. Translated: CASSPTWTVITDTQYF.

The chain links TRBV9 to TRBJ2-3; unclear D gene. V was cut by 3 bases and J by 3 bases, with 5 bases left in between. CDR1 SGDLS and CDR2 YYNGEE come from the germline V gene. There are 12 residues in the CDR3. CDR3 amino acids: CASSAVTDTQYF. CDR3 in DNA: TGTGCCAGCAGCGCCGTTACAGATACGCAGTATTTT.